This T cell receptor beta chain was identified during a study of early T cells in non-severe SARS-CoV-2 infection. Study details: Unsorted whole-blood RNA was sequenced in bulk, leaving chains unpaired. Points from the study as a whole: Reliance on VDJdb matching favored anti-spike CD8 responses; private and CD4 specificities were missed.

About this clonotype: What it recognizes is unknown.

The CDR3 spans 14 residues. The germline CDR1 and CDR2 sequences are SNHLY and FYNNEI. Trimming at V came to 10 bases and at J to 2 bases, leaving 8 bases not matched to a gene. Unique molecular identifiers (one per individual cDNA molecule) were attached. TCRdb itself ran the 5' RACE reads through MiXCR, one entry per CDR3 protein. The table lists 85,000 to 100,000 distinct CDR3 sequences, 11% of them singletons. The chain couples TRBV2 to TRBJ2-3; 8 bases line up with TRBD1. This sequence was found in an adult who was a healthcare worker with PCR-confirmed SARS-CoV-2 infection or an uninfected control (not recorded which). The source was whole blood, collected at baseline. Written as DNA, the CDR3 is TGTGCCACCGGACAGGGAAAGGACACAGATACGCAGTATTTT. Encoded protein: CATGQGKDTDTQYF.